The clone carrying this T cell receptor beta chain was counted once. The antigen is unknown. These data originate in a study of cytomegalovirus exposure and HLA in healthy donors. Germline V CDR1 and CDR2: SGHTA, FQGNSA. There are 17 residues in the CDR3. Trimming took off 4 bases at V and 5 bases at J, with 20 bases between the two ends. The study's findings and limits: Across donors, most TCRs were seen rarely, yet some public ones were widespread.

Though probably carrying unrecorded immune exposures, donors were nominally healthy at sampling. This PCR relied on a set of 60 Vbeta primers and 13 Jbeta primers. This table comes from immunoSEQ multiplex PCR, and its TCRdb copy is limited to in-frame clones, with some not included. Of 90,000 to 130,000 clones listed, approximately 70% are singletons. The V gene is TRBV7-2, the J gene TRBJ2-2, with a weak D call TRBD2 (5 bases). The specimen was PBMCs. The clonotype comes from a woman aged 30 to 39 in good health and CMV-seronegative. The CDR3 DNA sequence: TGTGCCAGCAGCTCGCGACGCCGTCGGTTAGCGACCGGGGAGCTGTTTTTT. This gives the protein CASSSRRRRLATGELFF.